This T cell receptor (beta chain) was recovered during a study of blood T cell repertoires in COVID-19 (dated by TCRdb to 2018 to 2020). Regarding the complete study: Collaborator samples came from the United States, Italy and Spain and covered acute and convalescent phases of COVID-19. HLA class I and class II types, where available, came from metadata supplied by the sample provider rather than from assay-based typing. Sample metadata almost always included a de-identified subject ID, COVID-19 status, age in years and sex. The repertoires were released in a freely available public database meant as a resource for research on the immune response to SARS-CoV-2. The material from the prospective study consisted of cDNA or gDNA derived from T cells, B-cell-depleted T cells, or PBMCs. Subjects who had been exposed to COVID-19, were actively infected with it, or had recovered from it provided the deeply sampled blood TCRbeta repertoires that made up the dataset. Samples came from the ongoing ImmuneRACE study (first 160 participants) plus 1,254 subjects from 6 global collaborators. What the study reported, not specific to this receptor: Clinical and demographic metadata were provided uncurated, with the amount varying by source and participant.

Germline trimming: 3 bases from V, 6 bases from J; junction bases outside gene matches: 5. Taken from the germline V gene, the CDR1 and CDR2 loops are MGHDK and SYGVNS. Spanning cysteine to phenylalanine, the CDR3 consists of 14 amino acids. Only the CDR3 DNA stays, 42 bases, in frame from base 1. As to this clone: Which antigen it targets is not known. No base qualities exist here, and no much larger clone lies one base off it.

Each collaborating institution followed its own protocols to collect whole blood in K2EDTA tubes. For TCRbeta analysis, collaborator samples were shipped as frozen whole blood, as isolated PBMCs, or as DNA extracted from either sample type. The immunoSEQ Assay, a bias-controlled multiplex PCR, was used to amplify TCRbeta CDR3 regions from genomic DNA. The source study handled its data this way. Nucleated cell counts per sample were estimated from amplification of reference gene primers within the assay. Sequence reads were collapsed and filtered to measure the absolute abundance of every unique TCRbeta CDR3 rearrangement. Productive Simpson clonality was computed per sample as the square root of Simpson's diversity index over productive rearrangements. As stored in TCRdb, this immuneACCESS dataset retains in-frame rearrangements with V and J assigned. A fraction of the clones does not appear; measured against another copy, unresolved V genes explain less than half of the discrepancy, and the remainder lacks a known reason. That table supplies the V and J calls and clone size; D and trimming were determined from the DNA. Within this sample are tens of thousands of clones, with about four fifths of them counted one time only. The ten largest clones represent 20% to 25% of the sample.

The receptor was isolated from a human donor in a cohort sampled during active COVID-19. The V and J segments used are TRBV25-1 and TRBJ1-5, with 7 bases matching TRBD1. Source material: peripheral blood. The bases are TGTGCCAGCAGTGACGCAGGGGGTAGTCAGCCCCAGCATTTT. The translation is CASSDAGGSQPQHF.